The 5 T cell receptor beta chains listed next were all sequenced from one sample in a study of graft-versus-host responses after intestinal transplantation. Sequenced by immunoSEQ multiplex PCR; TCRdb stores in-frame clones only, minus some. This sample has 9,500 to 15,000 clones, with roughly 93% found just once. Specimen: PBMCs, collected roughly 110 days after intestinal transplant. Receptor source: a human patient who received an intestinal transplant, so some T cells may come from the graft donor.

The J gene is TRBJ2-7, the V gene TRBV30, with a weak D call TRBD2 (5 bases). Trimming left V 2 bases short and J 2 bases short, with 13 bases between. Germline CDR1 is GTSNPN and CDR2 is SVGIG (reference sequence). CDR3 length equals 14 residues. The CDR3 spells CAWSRSGDPYEQYF. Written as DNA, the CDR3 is TGTGCCTGGAGTAGGTCCGGGGATCCCTACGAGCAGTACTTC.

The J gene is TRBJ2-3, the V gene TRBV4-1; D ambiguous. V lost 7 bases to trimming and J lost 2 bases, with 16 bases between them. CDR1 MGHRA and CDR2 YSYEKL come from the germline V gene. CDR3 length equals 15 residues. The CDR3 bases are TGCGCCAGCAAGTACTCGGCAGGTCCCACAGATACGCAGTATTTT. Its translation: CASKYSAGPTDTQYF.

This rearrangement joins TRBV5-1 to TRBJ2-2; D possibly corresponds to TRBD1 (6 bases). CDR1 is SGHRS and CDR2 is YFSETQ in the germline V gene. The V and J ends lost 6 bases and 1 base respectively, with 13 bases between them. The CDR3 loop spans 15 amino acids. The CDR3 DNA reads TGCGCCAGCAACTCAGGGGACGTGAACACCGGGGAGCTGTTTTTT. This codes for CASNSGDVNTGELFF.

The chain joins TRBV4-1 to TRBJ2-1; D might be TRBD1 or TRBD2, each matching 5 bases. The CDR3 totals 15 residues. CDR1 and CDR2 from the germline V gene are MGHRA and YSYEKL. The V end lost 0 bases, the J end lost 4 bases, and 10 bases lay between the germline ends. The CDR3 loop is CASSQERGLYNEQFF. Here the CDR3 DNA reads TGCGCCAGCAGCCAAGAACGGGGCCTTTACAATGAGCAGTTCTTC.

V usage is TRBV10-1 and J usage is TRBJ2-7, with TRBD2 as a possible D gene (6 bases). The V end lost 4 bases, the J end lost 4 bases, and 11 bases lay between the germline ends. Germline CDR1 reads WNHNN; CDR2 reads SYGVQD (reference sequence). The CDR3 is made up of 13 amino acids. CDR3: CASSAGDAYEQYF. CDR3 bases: TGCGCCAGCAGTGCGGGAGATGCGTACGAGCAGTACTTC.